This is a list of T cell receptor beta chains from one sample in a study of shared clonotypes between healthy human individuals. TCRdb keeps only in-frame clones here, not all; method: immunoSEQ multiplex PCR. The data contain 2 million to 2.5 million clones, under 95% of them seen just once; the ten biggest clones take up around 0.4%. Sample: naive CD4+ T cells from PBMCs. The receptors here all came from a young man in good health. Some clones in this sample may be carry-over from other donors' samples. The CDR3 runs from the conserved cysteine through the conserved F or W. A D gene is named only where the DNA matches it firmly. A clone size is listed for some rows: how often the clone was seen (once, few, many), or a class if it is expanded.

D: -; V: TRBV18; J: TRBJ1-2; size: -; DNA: TGTGCCAGCTCACAGGACGGAGTGGGCATATATGGCTACACCTTC; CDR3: CASSQDGVGIYGYTF
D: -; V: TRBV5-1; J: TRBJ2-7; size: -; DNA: TGCGCCAGCAGCTTGGAAGGGGGTCGGGAGCAGTACTTC; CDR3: CASSLEGGREQYF
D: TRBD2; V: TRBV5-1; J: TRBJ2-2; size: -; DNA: TGCGCCAGCAGATTGACTAGCGGGCTGAACACCGGGGAGCTGTTTTTT; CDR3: CASRLTSGLNTGELFF
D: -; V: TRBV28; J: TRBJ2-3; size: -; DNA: TGTGCCAGCAGTGACAGGAGGCGGGATACGCAGTATTTT; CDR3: CASSDRRRDTQYF
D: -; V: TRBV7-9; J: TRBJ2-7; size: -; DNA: TGTGCCAGCAGCTTCCCAAGCCAGGGAGCCTACGAGCAGTACTTC; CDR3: CASSFPSQGAYEQYF
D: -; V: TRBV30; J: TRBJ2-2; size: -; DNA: TGTGCCTGGAGTGTAAGCCCAGGCAGCACCGGGGAGCTGTTTTTT; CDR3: CAWSVSPGSTGELFF
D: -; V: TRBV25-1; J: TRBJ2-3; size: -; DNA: TGTGCCAGCAGTGAGGCGGGGAGAGATACGCAGTATTTT; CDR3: CASSEAGRDTQYF
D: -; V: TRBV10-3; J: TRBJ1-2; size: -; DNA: TGTGCCATCAGTGAGTCCGCGGGGTCTAACTATGGCTACACCTTC; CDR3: CAISESAGSNYGYTF
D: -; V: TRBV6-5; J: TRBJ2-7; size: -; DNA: TGTGCCAGCAGTTACTCCCGTCTTGGGGAGCAGTACTTC; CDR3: CASSYSRLGEQYF
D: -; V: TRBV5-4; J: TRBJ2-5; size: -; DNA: TGTGCCAGCAGCTGGGCGACCCCAACGGGGACCCAGTACTTC; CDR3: CASSWATPTGTQYF
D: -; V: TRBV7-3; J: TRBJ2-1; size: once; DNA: TGTGCCAGCAGCTCGGGGCAGGGAGAAGGTGAGCAGTTCTTC; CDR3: CASSSGQGEGEQFF
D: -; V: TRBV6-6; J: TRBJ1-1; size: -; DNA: TGTGCCAGCAAAAACGGGGCGGGCTCTGGGGGAGCTTTCTTT; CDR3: CASKNGAGSGGAFF
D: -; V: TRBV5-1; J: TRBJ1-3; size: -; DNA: TGCGCCAGCAGCTTACAGGGTGCTGGAAACACCATATATTTT; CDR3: CASSLQGAGNTIYF
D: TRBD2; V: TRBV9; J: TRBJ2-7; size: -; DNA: TGTGCCAGCAGCGTGGGGACTAGTTTTGGCGAGCAGTACTTC; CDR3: CASSVGTSFGEQYF
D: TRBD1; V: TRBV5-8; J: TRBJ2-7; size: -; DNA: TGTGCCAGCAGCTTGTTCCAGGGGGCCTACGAGCAGTACTTC; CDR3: CASSLFQGAYEQYF
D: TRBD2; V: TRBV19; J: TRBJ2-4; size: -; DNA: TGTGCCAGTCAGCGGGAGGGTAACAAAAACATTCAGTACTTC; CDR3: CASQREGNKNIQYF
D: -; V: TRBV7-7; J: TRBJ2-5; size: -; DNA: TGTGCCAGCAGCTTAGGGTATGGCTCCCCCGAGACCCAGTACTTC; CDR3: CASSLGYGSPETQYF
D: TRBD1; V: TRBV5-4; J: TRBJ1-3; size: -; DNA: TGTGCCAGCAGCCTGGGGGACAGGAGCTCTGGAAACACCATATATTTT; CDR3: CASSLGDRSSGNTIYF
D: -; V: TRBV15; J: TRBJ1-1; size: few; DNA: TGTGCCACCAGCAGAGACCTAACCAGGGAAGCTTTCTTT; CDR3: CATSRDLTREAFF
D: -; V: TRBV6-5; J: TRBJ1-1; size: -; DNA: TGTGCCACCCTCTCCGAGGGAGCTGTCACTGAAGCTTTCTTT; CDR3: CATLSEGAVTEAFF
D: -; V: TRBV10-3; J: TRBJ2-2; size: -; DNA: TGTGCCATCCACTGGACGAACACCGGGGAGCTGTTTTTT; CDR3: CAIHWTNTGELFF
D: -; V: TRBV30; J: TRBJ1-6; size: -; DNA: TGTGCCTGGAGGTCTCTGACAGCGGGACATTCACCCCTCCACTTT; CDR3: CAWRSLTAGHSPLHF
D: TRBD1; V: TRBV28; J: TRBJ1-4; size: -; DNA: TGTGCCAGCAGTTTACAGGGGGCCCCAACTAATGAAAAACTGTTTTTT; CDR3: CASSLQGAPTNEKLFF
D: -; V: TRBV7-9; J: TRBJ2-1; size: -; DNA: TGTGCCAGCAGCTCCGACTCACGAGGGTTCTTC; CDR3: CASSSDSRGFF
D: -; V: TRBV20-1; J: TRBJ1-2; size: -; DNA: TGCAGTGCCCCTCGGGGTCCCCAGTGGGCCTTC; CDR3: CSAPRGPQWAF
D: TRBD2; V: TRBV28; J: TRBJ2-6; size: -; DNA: TGTGCCAGCGGGACGGGAGGCTCTGGGGCCAACGTCCTGACTTTC; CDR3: CASGTGGSGANVLTF
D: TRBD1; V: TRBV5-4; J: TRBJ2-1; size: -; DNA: TGTGCCAGCAGCTCGGACAGGGGCCCTTACAATGAGCAGTTCTTC; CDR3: CASSSDRGPYNEQFF
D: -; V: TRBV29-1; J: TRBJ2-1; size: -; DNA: TGCAGCGTTGCTCAGCGGGTGCCTGGCAATGAGCAGTTCTTC; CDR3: CSVAQRVPGNEQFF
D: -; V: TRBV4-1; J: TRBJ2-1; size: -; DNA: TGCGCCCTGCGGGACACTTATCTCAATGAGCAGTTCTTC; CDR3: CALRDTYLNEQFF
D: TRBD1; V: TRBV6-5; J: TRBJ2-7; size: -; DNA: TGTGCCAGCAGTTTCCGGGACAGGGGCTACGAGCAGTACTTC; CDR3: CASSFRDRGYEQYF
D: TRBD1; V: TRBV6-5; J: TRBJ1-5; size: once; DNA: TGTGCCAGCAGCCCAACAGGGGGGTATCAGCCCCAGCATTTT; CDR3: CASSPTGGYQPQHF
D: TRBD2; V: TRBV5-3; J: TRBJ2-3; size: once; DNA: TGTGCCAGAAGCTTAGCCCTAGCGGCGAGCACAGATACGCAGTATTTT; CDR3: CARSLALAASTDTQYF
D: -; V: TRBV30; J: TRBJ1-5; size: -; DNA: TGTGCCTGGGCGGGGGATAGCAATCAGCCCCAGCATTTT; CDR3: CAWAGDSNQPQHF
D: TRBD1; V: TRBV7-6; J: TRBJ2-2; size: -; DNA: TGTGCCAGCAGCCCACAGGGGGCGGGTACCGGGGAGCTGTTTTTT; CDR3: CASSPQGAGTGELFF
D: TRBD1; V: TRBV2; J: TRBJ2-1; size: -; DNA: TGTGCCAGCAGTGATTCAGGGGGCGGTGAGCAGTTCTTC; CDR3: CASSDSGGGEQFF
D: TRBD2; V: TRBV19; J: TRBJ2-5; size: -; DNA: TGTGCCAGTAGTAGGGGACTAGCGGTAGAAGAGACCCAGTACTTC; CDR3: CASSRGLAVEETQYF